This TCR beta chain stems from a study of blood T cell repertoires in COVID-19. Study details: From T cells, B-cell-depleted T cells, or PBMCs came the material, which was cDNA or gDNA.

Authors' processing steps: Amplification from reference gene primers served as the basis for estimated nucleated cell counts. TCRdb's table, derived via immunoSEQ multiplex PCR, lists solely in-frame clones and lacks some. V and J calls and clone size come straight from that table; D and trimming were deduced from the DNA. The data contain fewer than 100,000 clones, nearly 90% of them singletons. The CDR3 sequence is 14 residues long. CDR1 SNHLY and CDR2 FYNNEI come from the germline V gene. Trimming removed 6 bases from V and 3 bases from J; junction bases left unmatched: 6. The genes are TRBV2 and TRBJ1-2; TRBD1 matches 8 bases. The sequence was obtained from a man in his 70s with acute or convalescent COVID-19. Sequencing was performed on peripheral blood. Here the CDR3 reads CASRTTGVDYGYTF. The CDR3 DNA follows: TGTGCCAGCAGGACGACAGGGGTGGACTATGGCTACACCTTC.